The 23 T cell receptor beta chains below all came from one sample that was sequenced in a study of chemoradiotherapy in HPV16-positive cancers. Clones were read by immunoSEQ multiplex PCR, and TCRdb kept only the in-frame ones, dropping some. This sample yields 7,000 to 9,500 clones, of which approximately 85% are seen a single time; around 3.1% belongs to the top ten. The specimen was tumor tissue, collected from a patient who underwent chemoradiotherapy. These receptors originate from a human donor with HPV-associated anogenital cancer.

The chain recombines TRBV5-1 with TRBJ2-1; 14 bases map to TRBD2. V lost 3 bases to trimming and J lost 5 bases; unmatched junction nucleotides: 13. Germline assignment: CDR1 SGHRS and CDR2 YFSETQ. The CDR3 runs to 19 residues. In DNA form, the CDR3 reads TGCGCCAGCAGCTGGTGGGGACTAGCGGGAGTTGGGGGAGACAATGAGCAGTTCTTC. Amino acid sequence: CASSWWGLAGVGGDNEQFF. Full variable domain (missing parts from reference TRBV5-1 and TRBJ2-1): KAGVTQTPRYLIKTRGQQVTLSCSPISGHRSVSWYQQTPGQGLQFLFEYFSETQRNKGNFPGRFSGRQFSNSRSEMNVSTLELGDSALYLCASSWWGLAGVGGDNEQFFGPGTRLTVL.

The chain recombines TRBV19 with TRBJ2-2; 9 nucleotides line up with TRBD1. The CDR3 has 16 residues. The junction had 9 bases not matched to a gene; V was cut back by 7 bases and J by 3 bases. The germline V gene encodes CDR1 LNHDA and CDR2 SQIVND (reference sequence). This CDR3 is CASIPWGQGYTGELFF. CDR3 nucleotide sequence: TGTGCCAGTATCCCATGGGGACAGGGATACACCGGGGAGCTGTTTTTT.

This clone was counted a single time. J is TRBJ1-5 and V is TRBV5-6, with D possibly being TRBD1 (5 bases). Trimming removed 1 base at V and 4 bases at J, with 9 bases between. Germline V gives CDR1 SGHDT, CDR2 YYEEEE. The length of the CDR3 is 14 residues. The CDR3 DNA reads TGTGCCAGCAGCTTGTACAGGTTAAATCAGCCCCAGCATTTT. It codes for CASSLYRLNQPQHF.

This clone showed up just a few times. The chain is built from TRBV27 and TRBJ2-1, with 11 positions matching TRBD1. Germline assignment: CDR1 MNHEY and CDR2 SMNVEV (reference sequence). The junction had 5 bases not matched to a gene; V was cut back by 6 bases and J by 4 bases. The CDR3 contains 15 residues. In DNA, the CDR3 is TGTGCCAGCAGGGACGGGACAGGGGGTTACAATGAGCAGTTCTTC. Translated: CASRDGTGGYNEQFF.

This chain connects TRBV2 to TRBJ1-1; D call uncertain. Germline CDR1 and CDR2: SNHLY and FYNNEI. V dropped 8 bases and J dropped 0 bases, with 10 bases sitting between them. This CDR3 is built from 13 residues. The CDR3 reads CASGRQMNTEAFF. CDR3 nucleotides: TGTGCCAGCGGCAGGCAGATGAACACTGAAGCTTTCTTT. Filled out from reference TRBV2 and TRBJ1-1, the complete variable domain reads EPEVTQTPSHQVTQMGQEVILRCVPISNHLYFYWYRQILGQKVEFLVSFYNNEISEKSEIFDDQFSVERPDGSNFTLKIRSTKLEDSAMYFCASGRQMNTEAFFGQGTRLTVV.

The gene calls are TRBV5-6 and TRBJ1-5; D not certain. Germline V lookup: CDR1 SGHDT, CDR2 YYEEEE. V was trimmed by 2 bases and J by 3 bases, leaving 9 bases between them. This CDR3 spans 14 amino acids. The CDR3 region has the DNA TGTGCCAGCAGCTTCTTCCAGTACAATCAGCCCCAGCATTTT. This sequence encodes CASSFFQYNQPQHF.

A single count supports this clone. The chain uses TRBV28 and TRBJ1-4; D perhaps matches TRBD1 (5 bases). This CDR3 spans 15 amino acids. V dropped 3 bases and J dropped 8 bases, with 16 bases sitting between them. In germline, CDR1 is MDHEN, CDR2 SYDVKM. DNA of the CDR3: TGTGCCAGCAGTTTGGGGGTCGGGGTAAGGGAAAAACTGTTTTTT. It is translated as CASSLGVGVREKLFF.

The V gene is TRBV11-3, the J gene TRBJ1-1, with D uncertain. The CDR3 is 13 residues long. V gave up 4 bases and J gave up 0 bases, with 6 bases separating them. CDR1 is SGHNT and CDR2 is YENEEA in the germline V gene. The CDR3 nucleotides read TGTGCCAGCAGCTGGCAGATGAACACTGAAGCTTTCTTT. It yields the protein CASSWQMNTEAFF.

The J gene is TRBJ2-1, the V gene TRBV7-2; tentatively, D is TRBD1 or TRBD2 (5 bases each). Trimming took 5 bases from V and 9 from J, leaving 14 bases between them. This CDR3 region has 13 residues. Germline CDR1 is SGHTA and CDR2 is FQGNSA. CDR3 amino acids: CASSPRAQGEQFF. CDR3 sequence (DNA): TGTGCCAGCAGCCCGAGGGCTCAGGGTGAGCAGTTCTTC.

V and J are TRBV30 and TRBJ2-3; D may be TRBD2 (6 bases). The CDR3 consists of 13 residues. V shed 2 bases and J shed 6 bases, with 12 bases lying between them. The germline CDR1 and CDR2 sequences are GTSNPN and SVGIG (reference sequence). CDR3 region: CAWSLGTRDTQYF. The DNA for the CDR3 is TGTGCCTGGAGTTTGGGGACTCGGGATACGCAGTATTTT.

This clone has only one observation. This sequence joins TRBV18 and TRBJ2-2; D remains ambiguous. Between the trimmed V and J ends, which lost 3 bases and 3 bases, there was a span of 8 bases. Germline-derived CDR1 and CDR2 are KGHSH and LQKENI. The CDR3 consists of 14 residues. Here the CDR3 reads CASSPGSYTGELFF. CDR3 sequence (DNA): TGTGCCAGCTCACCTGGCAGTTACACCGGGGAGCTGTTTTTT.

The chain couples TRBV7-8 to TRBJ2-1; no clear D. This CDR3 contains 12 residues. Trimming shortened V by 4 bases and J by 5 bases, and 6 bases separated the two germline ends. In germline, CDR1 is SGHVS, CDR2 FQNEAQ. In DNA form, the CDR3 reads TGTGCCAGCAGCTCCCTAAACAATGAGCAGTTCTTC. It yields the protein CASSSLNNEQFF. The full variable domain, rest sourced from reference TRBV7-8 and TRBJ2-1, is GAGVSQSPRYKVAKRGQDVALRCDPISGHVSLFWYQQALGQGPEFLTYFQNEAQLDKSGLPSDRFFAERPEGSVSTLKIQRTQQEDSAVYLCASSSLNNEQFFGPGTRLTVL.

V usage is TRBV5-1 and J usage is TRBJ2-1; D perhaps matches TRBD2 (6 bases). The CDR3 length is 13 residues. Germline V lookup: CDR1 SGHRS, CDR2 YFSETQ. The germline V and J ends were trimmed by 0 bases and 9 bases, with 10 bases remaining between them. The CDR3 spells CASSLASEGEQFF. The CDR3 nucleotides are TGCGCCAGCAGCTTGGCCTCGGAGGGTGAGCAGTTCTTC.

In DNA form, the CDR3 reads TGCGCCAGCAGCCCCCCAATCGGAGAGCAGTTCTTC. Amino acids: CASSPPIGEQFF. The genes are TRBV5-1 and TRBJ2-1; D is uncertain. This CDR3 has 12 residues. V was shortened by 4 bases and J by 10 bases, with 12 bases between the two germline ends. From germline, CDR1 is SGHRS and CDR2 YFSETQ.

This sequence joins TRBV6-6 and TRBJ1-3; D is perhaps TRBD1 (5 bases). This CDR3 has 15 residues. V dropped 0 bases and J dropped 4 bases, with 10 bases sitting between them. CDR1 and CDR2 (germline): MNHNY, SVGAGI (reference sequence). In nucleotides, the CDR3 is TGTGCCAGCAGTTACTCAGCGGGGCAAGGAAACACCATATATTTT. Its translation: CASSYSAGQGNTIYF.

This clone was observed a few times. The J gene is TRBJ2-3, the V gene TRBV28, with 11 positions matching TRBD2. Germline V gene data show CDR1 as MDHEN and CDR2 as SYDVKM. The CDR3 contains 16 residues. V shed 5 bases, J shed 6 bases, and the junction held 10 bases outside the gene matches. This chain's CDR3 is CASSPMGLAVGDTQYF. The CDR3 nucleotides are TGTGCCAGCAGTCCGATGGGACTAGCGGTAGGCGATACGCAGTATTTT.

The rearrangement joins TRBV5-8 to TRBJ1-5; TRBD1 is a possible D gene (5 bases). This CDR3 contains 15 residues. Germline loops: CDR1 SGHTS, CDR2 YDEGEE. Trimming pared 0 bases from V and 2 bases from J, leaving 9 bases between. The CDR3 DNA reads TGTGCCAGCAGCTTGGAGGGGAGTGGCAATCAGCCCCAGCATTTT. It specifies CASSLEGSGNQPQHF.

The chain carries TRBV19 and TRBJ2-7; no definite D call. The CDR3 contains 16 residues. V lost 3 bases and J lost 0, with 15 bases in between. The germline gives CDR1 LNHDA, CDR2 SQIVND (reference sequence). The CDR3 DNA is TGTGCCAGTAGTATTTCGGCGTCGCGGAGCTCCTACGAGCAGTACTTC. This codes for CASSISASRSSYEQYF.

This sequence joins TRBV6-1 and TRBJ2-3, with 8 bases aligning to TRBD2. V trimming: 3 bases; J trimming: 5 bases; junction bases outside the gene matches: 4. The germline V gene has CDR1 MNHNS and CDR2 SASEGT. The CDR3 runs to 14 residues. CDR3 region: CASSDGLAQDTQYF. CDR3 nucleotides: TGTGCCAGCAGTGACGGACTAGCCCAAGATACGCAGTATTTT.

CDR3 in DNA: TGTGCCATCAGTGAGTCGGGGGGACTAGTGGGTCACACAGATACGCAGTATTTT. This codes for CAISESGGLVGHTDTQYF. The chain recombines TRBV10-3 with TRBJ2-3, with 8 bases fitting TRBD2. Germline V gene data show CDR1 as ENHRY and CDR2 as SYGVKD. J lost 2 bases, V lost 0 bases, and 10 bases had no gene match. The CDR3 covers 18 residues.

This clone was observed a few times. The J gene is TRBJ2-2, the V gene TRBV29-1; the D is unclear. CDR1 is SQVTM, CDR2 ANQGSEA, per germline. V lost 5 bases and J 6 bases, leaving 7 bases between the germline ends. The CDR3 loop spans 11 amino acids. CDR3 sequence reads: CSVWVAGELFF. The CDR3 DNA follows: TGCAGCGTTTGGGTGGCCGGGGAGCTGTTTTTT.

The rearrangement links TRBV15 to TRBJ1-4; no definite D call. The CDR3 runs 9 residues. Trimming cost V 7 bases and J 8 bases, with 2 bases left between them. The V gene's germline CDR1 is LNHNV and CDR2 YYDKDF (reference sequence). CDR3 coding DNA: TGTGCCACCAACGAAAAACTGTTTTTT. Translation gives CATNEKLFF. Drawing the rest from reference TRBV15 and TRBJ1-4, the complete variable domain is DAMVIQNPRYQVTQFGKPVTLSCSQTLNHNVMYWYQQKSSQAPKLLFHYYDKDFNNEADTPDNFQSRRPNTSFCFLDIRSPGLGDTAMYLCATNEKLFFGSGTQLSVL.

The J gene is TRBJ2-7, the V gene TRBV7-9; 7 bases fit TRBD2. V dropped 1 base and J dropped 0; count of bases not matched to a gene: 6. From germline, CDR1 is SEHNR and CDR2 FQNEAQ (reference sequence). The CDR3 has 16 amino acids. The CDR3 bases are TGTGCCAGCAGCTTAGGGAGTGGCGGGAGCTCCTACGAGCAGTACTTC. Amino acid sequence: CASSLGSGGSSYEQYF.